Below are 13 T cell receptor beta chains sequenced from a single sample in a study of blood T cell repertoires in COVID-19. Sequencing was performed with immunoSEQ multiplex PCR; in TCRdb, only in-frame clones are kept and a portion is missing. Altogether about 46,000 clones are present, roughly 86% being singletons, with the ten largest covering 15% to 20%. The sample consisted of peripheral blood. The receptor set was obtained from a man aged 60 to 75 with active or convalescent COVID-19.

V gene TRBV7-2 combines with J gene TRBJ2-7, with D possibly being TRBD1 (6 bases). The ends were cut back, 7 bases at V and 1 base at J, with 14 bases in the middle. The CDR3 spans 14 residues. Germline V gene data show CDR1 as SGHTA and CDR2 as FQGNSA. CDR3 sequence: CASNPTGSSYEQYF. DNA of the CDR3: TGTGCCAGCAACCCCACAGGGAGTTCCTACGAGCAGTACTTC.

The chain links TRBV2 to TRBJ1-5; a possible D gene is TRBD1 (6 bases). There are 14 residues in the CDR3. The V gene lost 6 bases and the J gene lost 1 base, with 10 bases spanning the gap. Germline V gene sequence: CDR1 SNHLY, CDR2 FYNNEI. The CDR3 nucleotides read TGTGCCAGCAGACAGGGAATGAGCAATCAGCCCCAGCATTTT. It is translated as CASRQGMSNQPQHF.

The chain has TRBV30 and TRBJ2-1, with 8 bases lining up with TRBD1. The germline gives CDR1 GTSNPN, CDR2 SVGIG (reference sequence). The CDR3 totals 15 residues. V lost 4 bases, J lost 2 bases, and 7 bases stayed unmatched. Here the CDR3 DNA reads TGTGCCTGGAACAGACAGGGGATAGCCTACAATGAGCAGTTCTTC. This encodes CAWNRQGIAYNEQFF.

The chain uses TRBV7-9 and TRBJ1-2; D is uncertain. Deletions cut 5 bases from V and 8 bases from J, with 12 bases between. Germline V gene lookup returns CDR1 SEHNR and CDR2 FQNEAQ (reference sequence). The CDR3 runs to 12 residues. In nucleotides, the CDR3 is TGTGCCAGCAGCCCACCGCTAGGCGGCTACACCTTC. This sequence encodes CASSPPLGGYTF.

The V gene is TRBV5-1, the J gene TRBJ2-3; D gene uncertain. Germline V CDR1 and CDR2: SGHRS, YFSETQ. V gave up 0 bases and J gave up 3 bases, with 11 bases separating them. The CDR3 runs to 15 residues. CDR3 DNA sequence: TGCGCCAGCAGCTTGGGGTCAGGTTTAACAGATACGCAGTATTTT. This sequence encodes CASSLGSGLTDTQYF.

This clone was seen once. The chain employs TRBV6-5 and TRBJ2-7; 8 bases are a match to TRBD2. V was pared by 6 bases and J by 4 bases, with 8 bases of the junction left unmatched. Germline loops: CDR1 MNHEY, CDR2 SVGAGI. The CDR3 is 14 amino acids. CDR3 sequence reads: CASSAGGAPYEQYF. In DNA, the CDR3 is TGTGCCAGCAGCGCCGGGGGGGCGCCATACGAGCAGTACTTC.

This clone appeared once. The chain has TRBV6-5 and TRBJ1-1, with D possibly TRBD1 on 6 matching bases. The CDR3 is 13 residues long. CDR1 is MNHEY, CDR2 SVGAGI, per germline. Deletions cut 4 bases from V and 3 bases from J, with 9 bases between. CDR3 region: CASSWTVDTEAFF. The CDR3 bases are TGTGCCAGCAGTTGGACAGTAGACACTGAAGCTTTCTTT.

The chain carries TRBV5-5 and TRBJ2-7; D gene ambiguous. The CDR3 spans 15 residues. Trimming took off 1 base at V and 0 bases at J, with 11 bases between the two ends. Germline CDR1 SGHKS, CDR2 YYEKEE (reference sequence). CDR3 nucleotides: TGTGCCAGCAGCTTGTATGGTCGGAGCTCCTACGAGCAGTACTTC. Protein sequence: CASSLYGRSSYEQYF.

The chain combines TRBV14 with TRBJ2-7, with 7 bases lining up with TRBD1. V lost 4 bases to trimming and J lost 2 bases; unmatched junction nucleotides: 8. Germline V gene sequence: CDR1 SGHDN, CDR2 FVKESK. CDR3 length: 15 amino acids. The CDR3 nucleotides are TGTGCCAGCAGCCTCCTCCTAGGGGGCCCCTACGAGCAGTACTTC. Amino acids: CASSLLLGGPYEQYF.

V and J are TRBV28 and TRBJ1-1; no reliable D call. Germline V gene sequence: CDR1 MDHEN, CDR2 SYDVKM. The CDR3 runs 14 residues. Trimming left V 1 base short and J 0 bases short, with 6 bases between. The CDR3 sequence is CASSLLSMNTEAFF. The CDR3, as DNA: TGTGCCAGCAGTTTATTATCTATGAACACTGAAGCTTTCTTT.

V is TRBV28 and J is TRBJ1-5; TRBD1 might be the D (6 bases). Germline V gene data show CDR1 as MDHEN and CDR2 as SYDVKM. This CDR3 is 13 amino acids long. V lost 5 bases to trimming and J lost 5 bases, with 10 bases between them. CDR3 amino acids: CASSPGADQPQHF. For the CDR3, the DNA is TGTGCCAGCAGTCCAGGGGCGGATCAGCCCCAGCATTTT. The full variable domain, its missing parts supplied by reference TRBV28 and TRBJ1-5, is DVKVTQSSRYLVKRTGEKVFLECVQDMDHENMFWYRQDPGLGLRLIYFSYDVKMKEKGDIPEGYSVSREKKERFSLILESASTNQTSMYLCASSPGADQPQHFGDGTRLSIL.

The chain has TRBV6-2 or TRBV6-3 and TRBJ2-1; 10 nucleotides align to TRBD2. In germline, CDR1 is MNHEY, CDR2 SVGEGT. Germline trimming cut 6 bases from V and 10 bases from J; bases unmatched to any gene: 12. The CDR3 has 15 amino acids. The CDR3 region has the DNA TGTGCCAGCAGCCCCCCGCTAGCGGGGGCCAGGGAGCAGTTCTTC. Encoded protein: CASSPPLAGAREQFF.

The chain joins TRBV5-1 to TRBJ2-3; tentatively, D is TRBD2 (6 bases). The CDR3 is 13 amino acids. The V end lost 0 bases, the J end lost 6 bases, and 8 bases lay between the germline ends. Per germline, CDR1 SGHRS and CDR2 YFSETQ. CDR3 sequence (DNA): TGCGCCAGCAGCTTGGGACTAGTCGATACGCAGTATTTT. Amino acids: CASSLGLVDTQYF. Full variable domain (rest looked up from reference TRBV5-1 and TRBJ2-3): KAGVTQTPRYLIKTRGQQVTLSCSPISGHRSVSWYQQTPGQGLQFLFEYFSETQRNKGNFPGRFSGRQFSNSRSEMNVSTLELGDSALYLCASSLGLVDTQYFGPGTRLTVL.